This T cell receptor beta chain was identified during a study of blood T cell repertoires in COVID-19. Across the whole study: PBMCs, B-cell-depleted T cells, or T cells provided the cDNA or gDNA that made up the material.

Clones were read by immunoSEQ multiplex PCR, and TCRdb kept only the in-frame ones, dropping some. Here the sample spans under 300,000 clones, roughly 80% being singletons. The V and J ends lost 8 bases and 8 bases, in that order; junction bases with no gene match: 12. Germline V CDR1 and CDR2: LNHDA, SQIVND (reference sequence). The CDR3 totals 15 residues. The sample comprised peripheral blood. This TCR was recovered from a woman of 80 years or more with acute or convalescent COVID-19. The chain is built from TRBV19 and TRBJ2-3; TRBD2 matches 11 bases. CDR3 amino acids: CASSAGLAGGSTQYF. CDR3 bases: TGTGCCAGTTCTGCTGGCCTAGCGGGGGGCAGTACGCAGTATTTT.